Listed below are T cell receptor beta chains from one sample, sequenced in a study of OX40 agonist ivuxolimab in advanced cancers. This table comes from immunoSEQ multiplex PCR, and its TCRdb copy is limited to in-frame clones, with some not included. This table has around 100,000 clones, around 93% appearing once. The specimen was CD4+ or CD8+ T cells sorted from blood, collected in a trial of the OX40 agonist ivuxolimab. Receptor source: an adult with an advanced solid tumor such as melanoma, head and neck, liver or kidney cancer. Both conserved end residues are part of each CDR3. D genes are given only for firm matches.

>TRBV2|TRBD1|TRBJ2-2
CASSGQGTANTGELFF
>TRBV29-1|TRBD1|TRBJ1-1
CSGGQGAPSEAFF
>TRBV5-4|-|TRBJ2-1
CASSLGSQNEQFF
>TRBV27|-|TRBJ1-2
CASSLSGFGYTF
>TRBV28|-|TRBJ1-3
CASSLGGNTIYF
>TRBV5-1|-|TRBJ2-5
CASSLGPTGETQYF
>TRBV19|TRBD1|TRBJ1-5
CASSGQANYQPQHF
>TRBV15|TRBD1|TRBJ1-1
CATSRGTTGTEAFF
>TRBV30|-|TRBJ1-5
CAWRPPKGQPQHF
>TRBV4-3|-|TRBJ2-6
CASSQEGSGANVLTF
>TRBV9|-|TRBJ1-3
CASSVGNSGNTIYF
>TRBV28|TRBD1|TRBJ2-5
CASSLLGQGEETQYF
>TRBV5-4|-|TRBJ2-7
CASSLFGTESYEQYF
>TRBV28|-|TRBJ1-3
CASSLPQPAGGNTIYF
>TRBV18|TRBD1|TRBJ2-7
CASSPSGTGMNEQYF
>TRBV18|-|TRBJ1-2
CASSRDSGIYGYTF
>TRBV9|-|TRBJ1-2
CASSSLGVSANYGYTF
>TRBV29-1|-|TRBJ2-7
CSVRSGVASSYEQYF
>TRBV7-9|TRBD1|TRBJ1-1
CASMTGGAYTEAFF
>TRBV19|TRBD1|TRBJ1-5
CASSNFRDRGSNQPQHF
>TRBV28|-|TRBJ2-7
CASTQGRVYEQYF
>TRBV7-9|-|TRBJ2-3
CASSSDRSGDTQYF
>TRBV4-3|-|TRBJ1-3
CASSQDLGNTIYF
>TRBV29-1|-|TRBJ2-1
CSVMSDHYNEQFF
>TRBV5-8|-|TRBJ2-7
CASWQGGSYEQYF
>TRBV27|-|TRBJ1-1
CASSLRGATEAFF
>TRBV29-1|-|TRBJ2-7
CSVRSSYEQYF
>TRBV5-4|-|TRBJ1-2
CASSLSGRNYGYTF
>TRBV6-1|-|TRBJ1-1
CASSERKGNTEAFF